Following are 28 T cell receptor beta chains from one sample sequenced in a study of beta chain features in type 1 diabetes. Study-level results: There was a moderate but significant shortening of TCRB CDR3s in all four CD4+ subsets of Type 1 diabetes patients.

No cognate antigen is known for these TCRs. Expressed TCRB transcripts were sequenced, since all the RNA that had been isolated was reverse transcribed. The assay was immunoSEQ multiplex PCR, and TCRdb's table has in-frame clones only and misses some. The sample consists of about 170,000 clones, over 6% of them appearing once. Source material: central memory CD4+ T cells from blood. The receptors were gathered from a man between 18 and 29 years old with type 1 diabetes.

This chain connects TRBV28 to TRBJ1-4; TRBD1 aligns across 10 bases. Germline lookup yields CDR1 MDHEN and CDR2 SYDVKM. J gave up 8 bases and V 5 bases, and 11 bases lay outside the gene matches. CDR3 length: 16 amino acids. The CDR3 DNA reads as TGTGCCAGCAGTATCCCTTCGACAGGGGGCGAAGAAAAACTGTTTTTT. Protein sequence: CASSIPSTGGEEKLFF. Complete variable domain (other parts from reference TRBV28 and TRBJ1-4): DVKVTQSSRYLVKRTGEKVFLECVQDMDHENMFWYRQDPGLGLRLIYFSYDVKMKEKGDIPEGYSVSREKKERFSLILESASTNQTSMYLCASSIPSTGGEEKLFFGSGTQLSVL.

The gene calls are TRBV30 and TRBJ1-6, with 7 positions matching TRBD1. Per the germline V gene, CDR1 is GTSNPN and CDR2 is SVGIG (reference sequence). The trim removed 7 bases at V and 0 bases at J, leaving 3 bases unmatched. This CDR3 is built from 14 residues. The CDR3 bases are TGTGCCTCACGACAGGGCTCCTATAATTCACCCCTCCACTTT. It encodes CASRQGSYNSPLHF.

The rearrangement joins TRBV29-1 to TRBJ2-3, with 11 bases lining up with TRBD2. The CDR3 is 17 amino acids. Germline CDR1 and CDR2: SQVTM and ANQGSEA. Trimming cost V 2 bases and J 2 bases; bases outside gene matches: 9. The CDR3 coding sequence is TGCAGCGTTGAAAGGTCTAGCGGGGGGATCAACACAGATACGCAGTATTTT. This encodes CSVERSSGGINTDTQYF.

This chain uses TRBV18 with TRBJ2-7; maybe TRBD1 (5 bases). Germline V gene lookup returns CDR1 KGHSH and CDR2 LQKENI. Trimming shortened V by 2 bases and J by 1 base, and 18 bases separated the two germline ends. This CDR3 is built from 17 residues. For the CDR3, the DNA is TGTGCCAGCTCACCATATGTGACAGCTTTCTCTTCCTACGAGCAGTACTTC. Translation: CASSPYVTAFSSYEQYF.

The table lists this clone with a few counts. This chain's CDR3 is CASRERTDEQYF. For the CDR3, the DNA is TGTGCCAGCAGAGAGCGGACAGACGAGCAGTACTTC. J is TRBJ2-7 and V is TRBV2; weak D call: TRBD1 (6 bases). The CDR3 totals 12 residues. V was cut by 6 bases and J by 5 bases, with 11 bases left in between. Germline lookup yields CDR1 SNHLY and CDR2 FYNNEI.

This clone was recorded many times. The chain has TRBV7-9 and TRBJ2-1; 10 bases are shared with TRBD2. The CDR3 runs to 16 residues. Germline CDR1 and CDR2: SEHNR and FQNEAQ (reference sequence). J was trimmed by 4 bases and V by 4 bases; bases with no gene match: 7. The CDR3 nucleotides read TGTGCCAGCAGCTCGAGCGGGGGGGGACCGTACAATGAGCAGTTCTTC. As protein: CASSSSGGGPYNEQFF.

This clone was recorded a few times. The CDR3, as DNA: TGCGCCAGCAGCGGGTCGGCACAGCACGAGCAGTACTTC. Its translation is CASSGSAQHEQYF. The chain joins TRBV5-1 to TRBJ2-7, with D hard to call. The CDR3 loop spans 13 amino acids. V lost 4 bases, J lost 5 bases, and 13 bases lay in between. CDR1 and CDR2 (germline): SGHRS, YFSETQ.

This clone appeared a few times. The genes are TRBV2 and TRBJ2-1; D is unclear. The CDR3 contains 16 residues. V was trimmed by 1 base and J by 4 bases, leaving 14 bases between them. The germline V gene encodes CDR1 SNHLY and CDR2 FYNNEI. CDR3 nucleotide sequence: TGTGCCAGCAGTGAAGTCCCCAGTGGCCAATACAATGAGCAGTTCTTC. It specifies CASSEVPSGQYNEQFF.

This clone appeared a few times. V is TRBV11-3 and J is TRBJ2-7; D is unclear. The CDR3 length is 13 residues. Germline CDR1 SGHNT, CDR2 YENEEA. The ends were cut back, 1 base at V and 6 bases at J, with 10 bases in the middle. CDR3 coding DNA: TGTGCCAGCAGCTTAGCTCGAGGCGGCGAGCAGTACTTC. This encodes CASSLARGGEQYF.

CDR3 coding DNA: TGTGCCAGCAGCCAAGTTTCGGGGACCCAGTACTTC. Its protein product is CASSQVSGTQYF. The chain joins TRBV14 to TRBJ2-5, with D hard to call. V dropped 1 base and J dropped 7 bases, with 7 bases sitting between them. The CDR3 has 12 residues. Germline CDR1 reads SGHDN; CDR2 reads FVKESK.

This clone has a handful of counts. This chain uses TRBV4-3 with TRBJ2-7; TRBD2 aligns across 7 bases. CDR3 length: 10 residues. Per germline, CDR1 LGHNA and CDR2 YSLEER. V shed 7 bases, J shed 7 bases, and the junction held 1 base outside the gene matches. The CDR3 nucleotides read TGCGCCAGCACCGGGAGGGAGCAGTACTTC. Protein: CASTGREQYF.

This clone was counted between two and nine times. The rearrangement joins TRBV2 to TRBJ1-2, with D perhaps matching TRBD1 (5 bases). CDR3 length equals 15 residues. Trimming removed 0 bases from V and 4 bases from J, with 12 bases in between. Germline CDR1 is SNHLY and CDR2 is FYNNEI. CDR3 sequence (DNA): TGTGCCAGCAGTGAAGCGCTGGGGGGTTCCTATGGCTACACCTTC. Protein: CASSEALGGSYGYTF.

The V and J genes are TRBV4-3 and TRBJ2-2; 9 nucleotides line up with TRBD1. Germline V CDR1 and CDR2: LGHNA, YSLEER. The V segment lost 3 bases and the J segment 5 bases; nucleotides outside the gene matches: 10. The CDR3 is made up of 17 amino acids. As DNA, the CDR3 is TGCGCCAGCAGCCAGGAACCTGGGACAGGGAATACCGGGGAGCTGTTTTTT. This sequence encodes CASSQEPGTGNTGELFF.

This clone was observed many times. The CDR3 DNA reads as TGTGCCAGCAGTTTAAGGGGATCAGGAGGCTACACCTTC. The encoded protein is CASSLRGSGGYTF. The rearrangement joins TRBV27 to TRBJ1-2, with a tentative D call TRBD1 (5 bases). Trimming took off 2 bases at V and 8 bases at J, with 12 bases between the two ends. This CDR3 is built from 13 residues. Germline V gene data show CDR1 as MNHEY and CDR2 as SMNVEV (reference sequence).

This clone was recorded a few times. V usage is TRBV4-1 and J usage is TRBJ2-1; 7 nucleotides match TRBD2. With 1 base clipped from V and 2 bases from J, the junction kept 11 bases outside the gene matches. The CDR3 is 18 residues long. Per the germline V gene, CDR1 is MGHRA and CDR2 is YSYEKL. DNA of the CDR3: TGCGCCAGCAGCCAAGCGAGTACAGCGGGATTCGCCTACAATGAGCAGTTCTTC. Amino acids: CASSQASTAGFAYNEQFF.

This chain links TRBV19 with TRBJ1-2; the match to TRBD1 covers 9 bases. The V and J ends lost 6 bases and 3 bases, in that order; junction bases with no gene match: 14. The CDR3 contains 17 residues. Germline V gene lookup returns CDR1 LNHDA and CDR2 SQIVND (reference sequence). The CDR3 bases are TGTGCCAGTAGCATCATAGTCACAGGGGGCGCCCACTATGGCTACACCTTC. Amino acid sequence: CASSIIVTGGAHYGYTF. Looking up the rest from reference TRBV19 and TRBJ1-2 gives the full variable domain: DGGITQSPKYLFRKEGQNVTLSCEQNLNHDAMYWYRQDPGQGLRLIYYSQIVNDFQKGDIAEGYSVSREKKESFPLTVTSAQKNPTAFYLCASSIIVTGGAHYGYTFGSGTRLTVV.

The rearrangement links TRBV6-6 to TRBJ1-5; 10 bases align to TRBD1. This CDR3 has 15 amino acids. V shed 2 bases, J shed 5 bases, and the junction held 3 bases outside the gene matches. The germline V gene encodes CDR1 MNHNY and CDR2 SVGAGI (reference sequence). The CDR3 DNA sequence: TGTGCCAGCAGTTACGAGGGACAGGGGTATCAGCCCCAGCATTTT. This codes for CASSYEGQGYQPQHF.

This clone appeared many times. This chain links TRBV29-1 with TRBJ2-1; perhaps TRBD2 as D (5 bases). The CDR3 runs 14 residues. Germline V lookup: CDR1 SQVTM, CDR2 ANQGSEA. The V and J ends lost 7 bases and 4 bases respectively, with 17 bases between them. This CDR3 is CSADLRERYNEQFF. Written as DNA, the CDR3 is TGCAGCGCCGACCTAAGGGAGAGATACAATGAGCAGTTCTTC.

Ten or more counts support this clone. J is TRBJ1-4 and V is TRBV4-1, with D uncertain. The germline CDR1 and CDR2 sequences are MGHRA and YSYEKL. The CDR3 is made up of 13 amino acids. Trimming pared 1 base from V and 8 bases from J, leaving 8 bases between. The CDR3 is CASSQAVSEKLFF. The CDR3 nucleotides read TGCGCCAGCAGCCAAGCCGTCTCGGAAAAACTGTTTTTT.

The chain employs TRBV20-1 and TRBJ2-3, with 10 bases lining up with TRBD2. There are 11 residues in the CDR3. Germline V CDR1 and CDR2: DFQATT, SNEGSKA (reference sequence). CDR3 protein: CASGRTDTQYF. The CDR3 bases are TGCGCTAGCGGGAGAACAGATACGCAGTATTTT.

This clone has only a few counts. J is TRBJ2-7 and V is TRBV7-2; 7 bases are shared with TRBD1. The germline V gene encodes CDR1 SGHTA and CDR2 FQGNSA. The CDR3 spans 16 residues. V lost 0 bases to trimming and J lost 4 bases; unmatched junction nucleotides: 9. CDR3 in DNA: TGTGCCAGCAGCTTAGCTAATGTAGGGGGCGGGTACGAGCAGTACTTC. Translation gives CASSLANVGGGYEQYF.

This clone was picked up a small number of times. In DNA form, the CDR3 reads TGTGCCAGCAGCCCCGGCTTTGGGACTAGCGGGAATAAGGAGGATGAGCAGTTCTTC. It translates to CASSPGFGTSGNKEDEQFF. The V gene is TRBV7-6, the J gene TRBJ2-1; 13 bases fit TRBD2. Germline V gene lookup returns CDR1 SGHVS and CDR2 FNYEAQ. The CDR3 covers 19 residues. The trim removed 5 bases at V and 8 bases at J, leaving 18 bases unmatched.

At least ten counts were recorded for this clone. The chain employs TRBV15 and TRBJ1-2; D gene unclear. With 1 base removed from V and 0 bases from J, the gap between germline ends came to 9 bases. Looked up from germline, CDR1 is LNHNV and CDR2 is YYDKDF (reference sequence). This CDR3 has 15 amino acids. The CDR3 bases are TGTGCCACCAGCAGAGCCAAAAATGCTAACTATGGCTACACCTTC. Its translation is CATSRAKNANYGYTF.

This clone occurred a few times. V and J are TRBV18 and TRBJ2-7; 9 bases align to TRBD1. This CDR3 has 15 amino acids. With V trimmed by 3 bases and J by 5 bases, 8 bases remained unmatched. Per the germline V gene, CDR1 is KGHSH and CDR2 is LQKENI. DNA of the CDR3: TGTGCCAGCTCACCGGGACAGGGAAGGGCCCACGAGCAGTACTTC. Its translation: CASSPGQGRAHEQYF.

With respect to this clone: Other DNA sequences of this sample code for an identical CDR3. V is TRBV13 and J is TRBJ1-2; D perhaps matches TRBD1 (5 bases). This CDR3 has 13 amino acids. CDR1 is PRHDT, CDR2 FYEKMQ, per germline (reference sequence). Trimming removed 5 bases from V and 4 bases from J, with 11 bases in between. CDR3: CASSRDSFYGYTF. The CDR3 DNA reads as TGTGCCAGCAGCCGAGACAGTTTCTATGGCTACACCTTC.

This clone was counted a few times. The V call is TRBV5-1, the J call TRBJ2-1; 8 bases are shared with TRBD2. This CDR3 contains 14 residues. V lost 0 bases to trimming and J lost 7 bases; unmatched junction nucleotides: 3. Germline V gene data show CDR1 as SGHRS and CDR2 as YFSETQ. The CDR3 is CASSLGPGGNEQFF. CDR3 DNA sequence: TGCGCCAGCAGCTTGGGTCCGGGAGGGAATGAGCAGTTCTTC.

This clone was observed at least ten times. CDR3 protein: CASRREQEKLFF. The CDR3, as DNA: TGTGCCAGCAGGCGGGAACAAGAAAAACTGTTTTTT. This chain connects TRBV2 to TRBJ1-4; D gene ambiguous. The CDR3 is made up of 12 amino acids. V gave up 6 bases and J gave up 8 bases, with 10 bases separating them. In germline, CDR1 is SNHLY, CDR2 FYNNEI.

This clone was seen more than once but under ten times. Here the CDR3 reads CASSSGVLQETQYF. The CDR3 DNA is TGTGCCAGTAGTAGCGGGGTCCTACAAGAGACCCAGTACTTC. The chain carries TRBV19 and TRBJ2-5, with D possibly TRBD2 on 6 matching bases. V was trimmed by 4 bases and J by 2 bases, leaving 11 bases between them. Germline values: CDR1 LNHDA, CDR2 SQIVND (reference sequence). There are 14 residues in the CDR3.